This T cell receptor (beta chain) comes out of a study of CD8+CD57+ T cells in acquired aplastic anemia. Background on the study: Each DNA sample taken from sorted CD4+ and CD8+ cells came to 3 to 3.5 ug on average. Study results and limitations: The study found no significant CD8+ Simpson's diversity difference between patients and controls. Sharing between patients and controls was observed for over 25 CD8+ CDR3 sequences.

This clonotype was counted ten times or more. Its specificity is unknown. The study profiled TCR beta VDJ and CDR3 using genomic DNA as template. Via MiXCR, TCRdb re-called the reads, giving one row per CDR3 protein. The table records about 58,000 distinct CDR3 sequences, around 50% of them present only once. By flow cytometry, patients selected for sequencing had shown an expansion of CD8+CD57+ cells. The TCR originated in a human donor with aplastic anemia. Input material: sorted CD4+, CD8+, or CD8+CD57+ T cells (not recorded which) from PBMCs.

CDR3 sequence (DNA): TGTGCCAGCAGCCCATGGGCCGGGGAGCTGTTTTTT. Translating it yields CASSPWAGELFF. The chain recombines TRBV6-1 with TRBJ2-2; no clear D. This CDR3 has 12 amino acids. Germline V gene lookup returns CDR1 MNHNS and CDR2 SASEGT. Trimming removed 6 bases from V and 6 bases from J, with 8 bases in between.